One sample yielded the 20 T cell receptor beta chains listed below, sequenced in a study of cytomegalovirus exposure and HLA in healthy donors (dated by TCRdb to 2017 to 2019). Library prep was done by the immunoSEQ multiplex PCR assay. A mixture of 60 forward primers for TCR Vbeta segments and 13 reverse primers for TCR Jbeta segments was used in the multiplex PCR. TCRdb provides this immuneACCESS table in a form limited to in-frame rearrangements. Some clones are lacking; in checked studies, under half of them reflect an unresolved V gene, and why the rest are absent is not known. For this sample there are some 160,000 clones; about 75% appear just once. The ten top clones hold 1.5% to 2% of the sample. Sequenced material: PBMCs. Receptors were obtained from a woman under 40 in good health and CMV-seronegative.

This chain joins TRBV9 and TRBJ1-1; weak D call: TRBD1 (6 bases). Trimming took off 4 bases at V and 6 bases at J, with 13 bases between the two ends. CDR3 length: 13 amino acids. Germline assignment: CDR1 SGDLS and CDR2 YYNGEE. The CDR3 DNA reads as TGTGCCAGCAGCCCCCCCGGGACACCTGAAGCTTTCTTT. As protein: CASSPPGTPEAFF.

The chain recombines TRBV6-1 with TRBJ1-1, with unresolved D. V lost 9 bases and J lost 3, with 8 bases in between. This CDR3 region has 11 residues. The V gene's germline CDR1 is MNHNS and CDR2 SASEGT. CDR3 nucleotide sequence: TGTGCCAGTGGGCCCGACACTGAAGCTTTCTTT. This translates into CASGPDTEAFF.

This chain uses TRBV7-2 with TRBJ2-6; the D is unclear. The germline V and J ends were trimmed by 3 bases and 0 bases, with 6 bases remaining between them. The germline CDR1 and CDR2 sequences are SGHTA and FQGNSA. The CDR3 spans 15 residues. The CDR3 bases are TGTGCCAGCAGCTTTCGTTTCTCTGGGGCCAACGTCCTGACTTTC. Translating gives CASSFRFSGANVLTF.

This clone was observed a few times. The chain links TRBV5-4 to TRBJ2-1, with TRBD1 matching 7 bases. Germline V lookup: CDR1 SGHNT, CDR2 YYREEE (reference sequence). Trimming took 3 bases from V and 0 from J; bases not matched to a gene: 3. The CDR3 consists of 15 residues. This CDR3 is CASSWDRSSYNEQFF. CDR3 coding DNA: TGTGCCAGCAGCTGGGACAGAAGCTCCTACAATGAGCAGTTCTTC.

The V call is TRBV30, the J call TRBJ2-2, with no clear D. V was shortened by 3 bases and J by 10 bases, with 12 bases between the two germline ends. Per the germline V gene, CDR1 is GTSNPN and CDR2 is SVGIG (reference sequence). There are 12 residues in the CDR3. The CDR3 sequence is CAWRKESSELFF. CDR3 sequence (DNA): TGTGCCTGGAGGAAAGAGAGTTCGGAGCTGTTTTTT.

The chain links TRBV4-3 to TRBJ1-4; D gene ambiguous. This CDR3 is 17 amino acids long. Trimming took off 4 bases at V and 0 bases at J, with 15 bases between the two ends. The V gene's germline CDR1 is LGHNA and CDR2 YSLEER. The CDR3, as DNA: TGCGCCAGCAGCCGTAGCGTAACCGATGCAACTAATGAAAAACTGTTTTTT. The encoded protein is CASSRSVTDATNEKLFF.

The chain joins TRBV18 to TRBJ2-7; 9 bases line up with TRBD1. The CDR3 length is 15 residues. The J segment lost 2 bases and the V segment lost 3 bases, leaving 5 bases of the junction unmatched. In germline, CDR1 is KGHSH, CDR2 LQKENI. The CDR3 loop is CASSPPGTGTYEQYF. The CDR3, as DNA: TGTGCCAGCTCACCGCCCGGGACAGGGACCTACGAGCAGTACTTC. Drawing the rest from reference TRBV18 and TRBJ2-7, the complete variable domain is NAGVMQNPRHLVRRRGQEARLRCSPMKGHSHVYWYRQLPEEGLKFMVYLQKENIIDESGMPKERFSAEFPKEGPSILRIQQVVRGDSAAYFCASSPPGTGTYEQYFGPGTRLTVT.

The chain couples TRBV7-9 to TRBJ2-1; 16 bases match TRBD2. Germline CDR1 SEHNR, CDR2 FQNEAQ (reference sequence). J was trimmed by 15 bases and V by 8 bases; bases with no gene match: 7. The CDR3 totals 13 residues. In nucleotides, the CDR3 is TGTGCCAGCGGGACTAGCGGGGGGGCTGATTGGTTCTTC. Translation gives CASGTSGGADWFF.

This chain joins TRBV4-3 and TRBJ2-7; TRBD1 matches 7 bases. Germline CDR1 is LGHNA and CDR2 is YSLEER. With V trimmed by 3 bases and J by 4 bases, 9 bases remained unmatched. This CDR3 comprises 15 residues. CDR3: CASSQQTGAPYEQYF. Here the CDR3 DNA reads TGCGCCAGCAGCCAGCAAACAGGGGCTCCATACGAGCAGTACTTC.

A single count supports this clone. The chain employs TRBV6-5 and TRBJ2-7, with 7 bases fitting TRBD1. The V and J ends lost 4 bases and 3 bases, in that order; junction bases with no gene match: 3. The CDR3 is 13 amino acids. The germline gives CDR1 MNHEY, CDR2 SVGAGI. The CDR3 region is CASSLGQHYEQYF. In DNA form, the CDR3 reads TGTGCCAGCAGTTTGGGACAGCACTACGAGCAGTACTTC.

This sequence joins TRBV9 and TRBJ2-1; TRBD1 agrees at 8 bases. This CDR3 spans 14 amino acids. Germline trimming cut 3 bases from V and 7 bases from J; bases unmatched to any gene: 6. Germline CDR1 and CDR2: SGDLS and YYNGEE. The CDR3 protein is CASSAGTGSNEQFF. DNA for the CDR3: TGTGCCAGCAGCGCCGGGACAGGAAGTAATGAGCAGTTCTTC.

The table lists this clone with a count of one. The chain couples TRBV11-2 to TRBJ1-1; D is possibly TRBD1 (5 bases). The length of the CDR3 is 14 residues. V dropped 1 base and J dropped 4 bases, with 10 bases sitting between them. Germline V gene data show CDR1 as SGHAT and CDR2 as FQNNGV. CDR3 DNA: TGTGCCAGCAGCTTAGCGGGGGATAGCACTGAAGCTTTCTTT. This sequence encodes CASSLAGDSTEAFF.

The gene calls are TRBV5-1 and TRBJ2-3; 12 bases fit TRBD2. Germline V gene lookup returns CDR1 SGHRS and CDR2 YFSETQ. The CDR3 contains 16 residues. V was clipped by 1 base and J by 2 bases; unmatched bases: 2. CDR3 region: CASSLRTSGATDTQYF. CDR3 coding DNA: TGCGCCAGCAGCTTGCGGACTAGCGGGGCCACAGATACGCAGTATTTT.

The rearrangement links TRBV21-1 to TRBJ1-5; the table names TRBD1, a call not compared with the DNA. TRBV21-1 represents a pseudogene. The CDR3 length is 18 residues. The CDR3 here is CASSPPGTGVRGNQPQHF. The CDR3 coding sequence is TGTGCCAGCAGCCCCCCCGGGACAGGGGTGAGGGGCAATCAGCCCCAGCATTTT.

The CDR3 protein is CASSLSLQETQYF. The CDR3 bases are TGTGCCAGCAGCTTGAGCCTCCAAGAGACCCAGTACTTC. The J gene is TRBJ2-5, the V gene TRBV7-3; the D is unclear. The germline CDR1 and CDR2 sequences are SGHTA and FQGTGA. The V and J ends lost 3 bases and 1 base respectively, with 6 bases between them. The CDR3 sequence is 13 residues long.

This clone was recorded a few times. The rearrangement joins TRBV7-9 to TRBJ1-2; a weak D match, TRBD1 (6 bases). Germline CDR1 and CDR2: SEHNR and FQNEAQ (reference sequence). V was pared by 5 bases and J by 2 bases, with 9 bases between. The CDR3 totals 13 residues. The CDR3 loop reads CASSPGQNYGYTF. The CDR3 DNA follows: TGTGCCAGCAGCCCAGGACAGAACTATGGCTACACCTTC.

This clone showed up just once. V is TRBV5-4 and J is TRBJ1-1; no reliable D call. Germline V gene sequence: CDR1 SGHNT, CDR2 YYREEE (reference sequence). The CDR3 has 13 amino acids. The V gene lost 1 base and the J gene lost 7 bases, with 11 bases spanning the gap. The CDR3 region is CASSLTEEGEAFF. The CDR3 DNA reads TGTGCCAGCAGCTTGACCGAAGAGGGTGAAGCTTTCTTT.

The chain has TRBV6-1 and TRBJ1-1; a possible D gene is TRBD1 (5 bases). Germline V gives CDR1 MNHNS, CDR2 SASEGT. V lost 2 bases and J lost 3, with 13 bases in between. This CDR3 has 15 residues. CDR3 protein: CASSESPTAYTEAFF. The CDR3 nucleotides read TGTGCCAGCAGTGAATCCCCGACAGCGTACACTGAAGCTTTCTTT.

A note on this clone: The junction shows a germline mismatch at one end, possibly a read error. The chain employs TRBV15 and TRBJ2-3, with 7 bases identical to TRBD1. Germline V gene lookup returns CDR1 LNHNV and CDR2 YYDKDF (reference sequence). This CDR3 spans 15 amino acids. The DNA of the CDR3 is TGTGCCATCAGCAGCGCCGGGACAGTAACAGATACGCAGTATTTT. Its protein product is CAISSAGTVTDTQYF.

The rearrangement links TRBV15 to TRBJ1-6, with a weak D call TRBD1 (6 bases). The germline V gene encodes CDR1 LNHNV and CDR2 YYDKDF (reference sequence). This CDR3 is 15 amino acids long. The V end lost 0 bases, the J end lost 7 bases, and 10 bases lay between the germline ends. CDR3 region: CATSREAGANSPLHF. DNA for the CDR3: TGTGCCACCAGCAGAGAAGCAGGGGCAAATTCACCCCTCCACTTT.